This T cell receptor (beta chain) was profiled in a study of shared clonotypes between healthy human individuals. This clone was counted a single time. V shed 5 bases and J shed 7 bases, with 14 bases lying between them. The germline V gene has CDR1 MNHNY and CDR2 SVGAGI (reference sequence). The CDR3 totals 14 residues. Clones were read by immunoSEQ multiplex PCR, and TCRdb kept only the in-frame ones, dropping some. The data show 2 million or so clones, 85% to 95% seen once. Material: naive CD4+ T cells sorted from blood. Subset described: CD45RA+ positively selected. The genes are TRBV6-6 and TRBJ2-2; D may correspond to TRBD1 or TRBD2 (5 bases each). The TCR sequence derives from a man aged 18 to 29 in good health. CDR3 DNA sequence: TGTGCCAGCAGTCCGGATGGGGGAGTCGGGGAGCTGTTTTTT. Translated, it gives CASSPDGGVGELFF.